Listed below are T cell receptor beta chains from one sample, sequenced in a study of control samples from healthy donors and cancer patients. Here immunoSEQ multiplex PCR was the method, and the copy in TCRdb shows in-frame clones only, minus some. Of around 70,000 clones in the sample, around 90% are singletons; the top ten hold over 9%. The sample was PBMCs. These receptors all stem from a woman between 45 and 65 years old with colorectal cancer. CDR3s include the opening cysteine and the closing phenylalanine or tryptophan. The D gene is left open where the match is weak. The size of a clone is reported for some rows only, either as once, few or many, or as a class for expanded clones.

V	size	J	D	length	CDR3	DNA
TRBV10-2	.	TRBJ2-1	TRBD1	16	CASSLKGQGIYNEQFF	TGCGCCAGCAGTTTAAAGGGACAGGGAATCTACAATGAGCAGTTCTTC
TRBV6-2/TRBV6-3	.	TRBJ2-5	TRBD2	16	CASSRTSGGGIETQYF	TGTGCCAGCAGTCGGACTAGCGGGGGGGGTATTGAGACCCAGTACTTC
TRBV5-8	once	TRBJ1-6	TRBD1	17	CASLQAGGAFGNSPLHF	TGTGCCAGTCTCCAAGCAGGGGGCGCATTCGGGAATTCACCCCTCCACTTT
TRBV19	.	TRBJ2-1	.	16	CASRRRTGKENNEQFF	TGTGCCAGTAGAAGACGAACCGGGAAAGAAAACAATGAGCAGTTCTTC
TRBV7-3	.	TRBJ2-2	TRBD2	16	CAGSPSGGRGTGELFF	TGTGCCGGCAGCCCCTCGGGGGGTCGGGGCACCGGGGAGCTGTTTTTT
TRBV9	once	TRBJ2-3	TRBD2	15	CASSRGSGGTDTQYF	TGTGCCAGCAGCCGGGGGAGCGGGGGAACAGATACGCAGTATTTT
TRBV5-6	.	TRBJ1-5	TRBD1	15	CASSTWDRVHQPQHF	TGTGCCAGCAGCACGTGGGACAGGGTGCATCAGCCCCAGCATTTT
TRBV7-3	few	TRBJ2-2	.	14	CASSSGLLGGELFF	TGTGCCAGCAGCTCGGGACTGTTGGGCGGGGAGCTGTTTTTT
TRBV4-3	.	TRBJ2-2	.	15	CASSQEYTNTGELFF	TGCGCCAGCAGCCAAGAATATACGAACACCGGGGAGCTGTTTTTT
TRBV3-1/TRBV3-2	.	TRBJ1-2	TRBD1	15	CASSRKGTGDNGYTF	TGTGCCAGCAGCCGAAAAGGGACAGGCGACAATGGCTACACCTTC
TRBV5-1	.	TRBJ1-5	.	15	CASSLGGKSNQPQHF	TGCGCCAGCAGCTTGGGGGGTAAAAGCAATCAGCCCCAGCATTTT
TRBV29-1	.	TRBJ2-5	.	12	CRAGNMQETQYF	TGCAGAGCAGGGAATATGCAAGAGACCCAGTACTTC
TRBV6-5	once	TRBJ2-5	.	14	CASSRTAAKETQYF	TGTGCCAGCAGCCGGACGGCGGCCAAAGAGACCCAGTACTTC
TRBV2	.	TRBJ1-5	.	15	CASSATFIAGQPQHF	TGTGCCAGCAGCGCGACCTTTATCGCCGGTCAGCCCCAGCATTTT
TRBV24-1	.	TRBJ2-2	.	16	CATSDPGPGNTGELFF	TGTGCCACCAGTGACCCCGGCCCCGGGAACACCGGGGAGCTGTTTTTT
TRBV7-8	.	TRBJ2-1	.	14	CASSLGGRVNEQFF	TGTGCCAGCAGCTTAGGGGGCAGGGTGAATGAGCAGTTCTTC
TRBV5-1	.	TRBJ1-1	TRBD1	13	CASRGTGGTEAFF	TGCGCCAGCAGGGGAACAGGGGGCACTGAAGCTTTCTTT
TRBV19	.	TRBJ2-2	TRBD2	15	CASSSLAGGTGELFF	TGTGCCAGTAGCTCTCTAGCGGGGGGCACCGGGGAGCTGTTTTTT
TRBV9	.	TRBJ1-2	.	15	CASSVGGATNYGYTF	TGTGCCAGCAGCGTAGGGGGAGCCACTAACTATGGCTACACCTTC
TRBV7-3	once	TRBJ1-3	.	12	CASSPDGNTIYF	TGTGCCAGCAGCCCCGATGGAAACACCATATATTTT
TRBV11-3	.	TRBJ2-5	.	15	CASSLEGKLQETQYF	TGTGCCAGCAGCTTGGAAGGAAAACTACAAGAGACCCAGTACTTC
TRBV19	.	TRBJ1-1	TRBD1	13	CASSRQGGDVAFF	TGTGCCAGTAGTCGACAGGGCGGTGATGTTGCTTTCTTT
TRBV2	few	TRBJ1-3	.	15	CASTILQGAGNTIYF	TGTGCCAGCACCATCCTCCAGGGTGCGGGAAACACCATATATTTT
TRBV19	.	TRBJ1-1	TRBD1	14	CASIKDRGTTEAFF	TGTGCCAGTATCAAAGACAGGGGAACAACTGAAGCTTTCTTT
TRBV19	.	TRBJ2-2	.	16	CASTLSTGSWTGELFF	TGTGCCAGTACGCTCTCGACAGGATCATGGACCGGGGAGCTGTTTTTT
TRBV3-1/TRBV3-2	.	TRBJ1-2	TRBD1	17	CASSQGGGTGGHYGYTF	TGTGCCAGCAGCCAAGGGGGTGGGACAGGGGGTCACTATGGCTACACCTTC
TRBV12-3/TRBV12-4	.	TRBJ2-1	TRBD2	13	CASSNGGGNEQFF	TGTGCCAGCAGTAACGGCGGGGGCAATGAGCAGTTCTTC
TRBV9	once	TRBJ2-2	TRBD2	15	CASSVWEGIPGELFF	TGTGCCAGCAGCGTATGGGAGGGGATACCCGGGGAGCTGTTTTTT
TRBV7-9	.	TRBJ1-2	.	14	CASSLVGGNYGYTF	TGTGCCAGCAGCTTAGTGGGAGGGAACTATGGCTACACCTTC
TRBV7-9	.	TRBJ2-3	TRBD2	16	CASSFLSGANADTQYF	TGTGCCAGCAGCTTCCTTAGCGGGGCTAACGCAGATACGCAGTATTTT
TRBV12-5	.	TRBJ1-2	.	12	CASGSPPNGYTF	TGTGCTAGTGGTTCCCCCCCTAATGGCTACACCTTC
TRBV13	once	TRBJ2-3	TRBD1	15	CASSPGTGNTDTQYF	TGTGCCAGCAGCCCCGGGACAGGGAACACAGATACGCAGTATTTT
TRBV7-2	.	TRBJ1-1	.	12	CASSPSVGEAFF	TGTGCCAGCAGCCCCTCCGTCGGAGAGGCTTTCTTT
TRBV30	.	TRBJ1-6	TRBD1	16	CAWSVRGTGGSPPLHF	TGTGCCTGGAGTGTACGTGGGACAGGGGGCTCCCCACCCCTCCACTTT
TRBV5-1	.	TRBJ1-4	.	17	CASSFAGGFATNEKLFF	TGCGCCAGCAGCTTCGCCGGCGGGTTTGCAACTAATGAAAAACTGTTTTTT
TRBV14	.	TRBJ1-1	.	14	CASSHLTGNTEAFF	TGTGCCAGCAGTCACCTGACAGGGAACACTGAAGCTTTCTTT
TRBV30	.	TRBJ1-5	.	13	CAWSVDGGEPQHF	TGTGCCTGGAGTGTGGACGGGGGTGAGCCCCAGCATTTT
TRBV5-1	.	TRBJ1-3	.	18	CASSLVGTEASPGNTIYF	TGCGCCAGCAGCTTGGTCGGGACGGAGGCCTCCCCTGGAAACACCATATATTTT
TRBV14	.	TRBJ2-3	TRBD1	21	CASSQDSFPTGFGVDTDTQYF	TGTGCCAGCAGCCAAGATTCGTTTCCGACAGGGTTTGGTGTAGACACAGATACGCAGTATTTT
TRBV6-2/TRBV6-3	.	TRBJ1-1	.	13	CASSYSGGLEAFF	TGTGCCAGCAGTTACTCGGGCGGTCTTGAAGCTTTCTTT
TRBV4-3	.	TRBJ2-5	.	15	CASSQGAEIAETQYF	TGCGCCAGCAGCCAAGGGGCAGAGATAGCAGAGACCCAGTACTTC
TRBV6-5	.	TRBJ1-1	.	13	CASGGQLNTEAFF	TGTGCCAGCGGGGGTCAGCTTAACACTGAAGCTTTCTTT
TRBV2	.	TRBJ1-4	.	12	CASRGGSEKLFF	TGTGCCAGTAGGGGGGGTTCGGAAAAACTGTTTTTT
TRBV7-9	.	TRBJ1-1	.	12	CASTVGKLEAFF	TGTGCCAGCACCGTGGGAAAACTTGAAGCTTTCTTT
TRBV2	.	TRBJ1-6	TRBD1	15	CASTAGQGYNSPLHF	TGTGCCAGCACCGCCGGACAGGGCTATAATTCACCCCTCCACTTT
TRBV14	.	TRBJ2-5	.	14	CASSQGFYKKTQYF	TGTGCCAGCAGCCAAGGGTTTTACAAAAAGACCCAGTACTTC
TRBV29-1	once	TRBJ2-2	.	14	CSVEREGGTGELFF	TGCAGCGTTGAACGAGAGGGTGGCACCGGGGAGCTGTTTTTT
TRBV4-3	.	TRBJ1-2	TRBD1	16	CASSQVRDRGWNGYTF	TGCGCCAGCAGCCAGGTTAGGGACAGGGGCTGGAATGGCTACACCTTC
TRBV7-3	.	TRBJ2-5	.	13	CASSPAGWETQYF	TGTGCCAGCAGCCCGGCGGGTTGGGAGACCCAGTACTTC
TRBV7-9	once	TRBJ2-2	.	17	CASSLTDAGENTGELFF	TGTGCCAGCAGCTTAACCGACGCTGGGGAAAACACCGGGGAGCTGTTTTTT
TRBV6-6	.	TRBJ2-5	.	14	CASSSTTRLETQYF	TGTGCCAGCAGTTCCACGACTAGGTTGGAGACCCAGTACTTC
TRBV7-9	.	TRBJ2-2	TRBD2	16	CASSPLAGGVTGELFF	TGTGCCAGCAGCCCCCTAGCGGGGGGGGTGACCGGGGAGCTGTTTTTT
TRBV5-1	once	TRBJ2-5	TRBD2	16	CASSLATSGGRETQYF	TGCGCCAGCAGCTTGGCGACTAGCGGGGGTAGGGAGACCCAGTACTTC
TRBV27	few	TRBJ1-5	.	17	CADNSLSGDYSNQPQHF	TGTGCCGACAACAGTCTCTCGGGCGATTATAGCAATCAGCCCCAGCATTTT
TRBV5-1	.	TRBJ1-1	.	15	CASSLVGGPNTEAFF	TGCGCCAGCAGCTTAGTGGGGGGCCCGAACACTGAAGCTTTCTTT